The rows below give T cell receptor beta chains drawn from one sample of a study of blood T cells in healthy people across ages. TCRdb processed the 5' RACE reads anew with MiXCR; each CDR3 protein has one entry. The sample includes around 2 million distinct CDR3 sequences, approximately 40% of them seen just once. Input material: blood. Every receptor here comes from a human donor in good health. Both conserved end residues are part of each CDR3. The D gene is left open where the match is weak. Expanded clones are given a class, and other clones once, few, many or no size at all.

size: -; V: TRBV20-1; D: -; J: TRBJ1-1; DNA: TGCAGTGCTCACCTCCAGGGAGGCACTGAAGCTTTCTTT; CDR3: CSAHLQGGTEAFF
size: -; V: TRBV2; D: -; J: TRBJ1-2; DNA: TGTGCCAGCAGTGAAGCGGTAGGCTACACCTTC; CDR3: CASSEAVGYTF
size: few; V: TRBV10-3; D: TRBD1; J: TRBJ2-1; DNA: TGTGCCATCAGAGATGACAGGGAACGGGAGCAGTTCTTC; CDR3: CAIRDDREREQFF
size: -; V: TRBV7-2; D: -; J: TRBJ2-2; DNA: TGTGCCAGCAGCTTACTGTCAGGGGTCACCGGGGAGCTGTTTTTT; CDR3: CASSLLSGVTGELFF
size: few; V: TRBV15; D: TRBD1; J: TRBJ1-2; DNA: TGTGCCACCAGTGAGGGACAGGGGGTCTATGGCTACACCTTC; CDR3: CATSEGQGVYGYTF
size: -; V: TRBV6-2/TRBV6-3; D: TRBD1; J: TRBJ1-2; DNA: TGTGCCAGCAGGGACCCCGGATCGACAGGGGGTGATGGCTACACCTTC; CDR3: CASRDPGSTGGDGYTF
size: few; V: TRBV12-3/TRBV12-4; D: TRBD1; J: TRBJ1-2; DNA: TGTGCCAGCACCAGCGAGGGACAGACTTACTATGGCTACACCTTC; CDR3: CASTSEGQTYYGYTF
size: few; V: TRBV5-6; D: TRBD2; J: TRBJ2-1; DNA: TGTGCCAGCAGCTTGTACGGGACTAGCGTTTACAATGAGCAGTTCTTC; CDR3: CASSLYGTSVYNEQFF
size: -; V: TRBV2; D: -; J: TRBJ2-1; DNA: TGTGCCAGCGGACTGCTGGGCGATGAGCAGTTCTTC; CDR3: CASGLLGDEQFF
size: -; V: TRBV20-1; D: -; J: TRBJ1-5; DNA: TGCAGTGCTGTCCCTCGGCTCCAGGTTGTGAATCAGCCCCAGCATTTT; CDR3: CSAVPRLQVVNQPQHF
size: -; V: TRBV24-1; D: TRBD2; J: TRBJ2-1; DNA: TGTGCCAGCAGTTCCGGACTAGCGGGGGGGCGGCAGTTCTTC; CDR3: CASSSGLAGGRQFF
size: few; V: TRBV12-3/TRBV12-4; D: -; J: TRBJ1-6; DNA: TGTGCCAGCAGTTTAGGACCCATTGTCCACTTT; CDR3: CASSLGPIVHF
size: -; V: TRBV4-2; D: TRBD2; J: TRBJ2-2; DNA: TGTGCCAGCAGCCAACGGGGGGGGGGCAACACCGGGGAGCTGTTTTTT; CDR3: CASSQRGGGNTGELFF
size: few; V: TRBV5-1; D: TRBD1; J: TRBJ1-5; DNA: TGCGCCAGCAGCTTGCAGGGACAGGGGGCGGACTATAGCAATCAGCCCCAGCATTTT; CDR3: CASSLQGQGADYSNQPQHF
size: few; V: TRBV12-3/TRBV12-4; D: -; J: TRBJ2-3; DNA: TGTGCCAGCAGTTTAGCGCAAACAGATACGCAGTATTTT; CDR3: CASSLAQTDTQYF
size: once; V: TRBV7-2; D: -; J: TRBJ2-5; DNA: TGTGCCAGCAGCTTCGCGAGGACAGTCCACCAAGAGACCCAGTACTTC; CDR3: CASSFARTVHQETQYF
size: -; V: TRBV18; D: -; J: TRBJ1-5; DNA: TGTGCCAGCTCACCGGGACTTTTGCAGCCCCAGCATTTT; CDR3: CASSPGLLQPQHF
size: once; V: TRBV6-5; D: -; J: TRBJ1-2; DNA: TGTGCCAGCAGTTACTCGGAGGGGCTTAGCTATGGCTACACCTTC; CDR3: CASSYSEGLSYGYTF
size: few; V: TRBV11-2; D: -; J: TRBJ2-7; DNA: TGTGCCAGCAGCTGGGCCGGGACTCGCGGGTACGAGCAGTACTTC; CDR3: CASSWAGTRGYEQYF
size: -; V: TRBV20-1; D: TRBD2; J: TRBJ2-7; DNA: TGCAGTGCTTCAGGCCTAGCGGGGGGGAGTTACGAGCAGTACTTC; CDR3: CSASGLAGGSYEQYF
size: -; V: TRBV5-1; D: -; J: TRBJ1-6; DNA: TGCGCCAGCAGCTTGGAGGGGGTAGCGGGACTGTGGAATAATTCACCCCTCCACTTT; CDR3: CASSLEGVAGLWNNSPLHF
size: -; V: TRBV5-1; D: TRBD2; J: TRBJ2-4; DNA: TGCGCCAGCAGCCAACTAGCGGGGGGAAAAAACATTCAGTACTTC; CDR3: CASSQLAGGKNIQYF
size: -; V: TRBV7-2; D: -; J: TRBJ1-1; DNA: TGTGCCAACAGCTTAGATTGGGGCAGGCAGAACACTGAAGCTTTCTTT; CDR3: CANSLDWGRQNTEAFF
size: few; V: TRBV10-3; D: TRBD1; J: TRBJ2-5; DNA: TGTGCCATCATGGGACAGGGTATGGAGACCCAGTACTTC; CDR3: CAIMGQGMETQYF
size: few; V: TRBV7-2; D: -; J: TRBJ1-1; DNA: TGTGCCAGCAGCTTAGGGACGGACCTTGAAGCTTTCTTT; CDR3: CASSLGTDLEAFF
size: -; V: TRBV14; D: TRBD2; J: TRBJ2-5; DNA: TGTGCCAGCAGCCAAGGTGGCGGGGGACGGGGAGAGACCCAGTACTTC; CDR3: CASSQGGGGRGETQYF
size: -; V: TRBV5-1; D: TRBD1; J: TRBJ2-2; DNA: TGCGCCAGCAGCTTGGCGAGCGGGACAGGGTTATCGCGGGAGCTGTTTTTT; CDR3: CASSLASGTGLSRELFF